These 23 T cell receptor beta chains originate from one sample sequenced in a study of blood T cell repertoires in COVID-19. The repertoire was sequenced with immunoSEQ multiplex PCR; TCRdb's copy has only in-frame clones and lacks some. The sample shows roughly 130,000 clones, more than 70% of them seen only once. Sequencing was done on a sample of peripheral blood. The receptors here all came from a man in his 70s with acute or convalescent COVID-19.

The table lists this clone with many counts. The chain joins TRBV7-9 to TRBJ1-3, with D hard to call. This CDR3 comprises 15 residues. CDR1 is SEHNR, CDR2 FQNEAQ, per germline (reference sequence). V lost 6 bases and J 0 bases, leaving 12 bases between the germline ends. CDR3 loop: CASSKSGSSGNTIYF. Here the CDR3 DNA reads TGTGCCAGCAGTAAATCGGGGTCCTCTGGAAACACCATATATTTT.

CDR3 region: CASSLGASDSTDTQYF. The CDR3 nucleotides read TGTGCCAGCAGCTTGGGAGCTAGCGATAGCACAGATACGCAGTATTTT. The rearrangement links TRBV5-5 to TRBJ2-3, with D possibly being TRBD2 (6 bases). The CDR3 consists of 16 residues. Trimming took off 0 bases at V and 0 bases at J, with 11 bases between the two ends. The germline gives CDR1 SGHKS, CDR2 YYEKEE (reference sequence). Complete variable domain (other parts from reference TRBV5-5 and TRBJ2-3): DAGVTQSPTHLIKTRGQQVTLRCSPISGHKSVSWYQQVLGQGPQFIFQYYEKEERGRGNFPDRFSARQFPNYSSELNVNALLLGDSALYLCASSLGASDSTDTQYFGPGTRLTVL.

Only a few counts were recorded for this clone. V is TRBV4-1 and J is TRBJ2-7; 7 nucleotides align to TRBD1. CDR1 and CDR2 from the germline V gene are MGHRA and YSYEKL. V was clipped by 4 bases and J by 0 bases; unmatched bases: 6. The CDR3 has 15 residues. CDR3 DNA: TGCGCCAGCAGCCCCCGGGACAGTAGCTCCTACGAGCAGTACTTC. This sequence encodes CASSPRDSSSYEQYF.

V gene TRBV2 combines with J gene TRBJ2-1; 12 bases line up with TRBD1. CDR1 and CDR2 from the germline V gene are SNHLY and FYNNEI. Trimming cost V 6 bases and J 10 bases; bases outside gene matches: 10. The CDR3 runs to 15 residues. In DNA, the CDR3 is TGTGCCAGCAGCCTCCCGGGACAGGGGGCGAAGGAGCAGTTCTTC. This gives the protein CASSLPGQGAKEQFF.

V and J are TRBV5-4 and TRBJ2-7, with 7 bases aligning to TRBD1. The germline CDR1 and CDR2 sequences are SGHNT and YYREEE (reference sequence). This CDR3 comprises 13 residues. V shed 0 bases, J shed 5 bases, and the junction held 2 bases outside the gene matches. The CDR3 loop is CASSLDRGNEQYF. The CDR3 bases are TGTGCCAGCAGCTTGGACAGGGGAAACGAGCAGTACTTC.

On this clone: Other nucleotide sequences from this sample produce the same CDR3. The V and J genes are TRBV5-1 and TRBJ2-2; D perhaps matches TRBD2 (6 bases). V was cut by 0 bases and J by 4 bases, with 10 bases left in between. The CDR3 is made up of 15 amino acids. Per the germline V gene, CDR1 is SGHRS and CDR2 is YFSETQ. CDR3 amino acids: CASSLGQGGTGELFF. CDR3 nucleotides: TGCGCCAGCAGCTTGGGGCAGGGAGGCACCGGGGAGCTGTTTTTT.

The CDR3 spells CASRRQGNEKLFF. In DNA, the CDR3 is TGTGCCAGCAGAAGACAGGGTAATGAAAAACTGTTTTTT. This chain uses TRBV3-1 (or the pseudogene TRBV3-2) with TRBJ1-4; 7 bases map to TRBD1. J lost 4 bases, V lost 6 bases, and 2 bases had no gene match. This CDR3 has 13 amino acids. Germline V gene lookup returns CDR1 LGHDT and CDR2 YNNKEL (reference sequence).

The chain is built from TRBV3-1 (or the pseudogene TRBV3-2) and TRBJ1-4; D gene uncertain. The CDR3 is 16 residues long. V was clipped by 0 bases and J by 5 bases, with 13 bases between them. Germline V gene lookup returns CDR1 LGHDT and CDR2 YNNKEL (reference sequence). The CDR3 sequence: CASSQELAGRNEKLFF. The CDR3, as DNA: TGTGCCAGCAGCCAAGAGCTGGCAGGTAGAAATGAAAAACTGTTTTTT.

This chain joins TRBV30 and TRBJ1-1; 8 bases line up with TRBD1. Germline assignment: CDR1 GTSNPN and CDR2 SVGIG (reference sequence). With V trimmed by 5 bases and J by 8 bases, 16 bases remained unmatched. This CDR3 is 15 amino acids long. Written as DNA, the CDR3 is TGTGCCTGGCGCACAGCTAGGGCTTACAGGGGGGAAGCTTTCTTT. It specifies CAWRTARAYRGEAFF.

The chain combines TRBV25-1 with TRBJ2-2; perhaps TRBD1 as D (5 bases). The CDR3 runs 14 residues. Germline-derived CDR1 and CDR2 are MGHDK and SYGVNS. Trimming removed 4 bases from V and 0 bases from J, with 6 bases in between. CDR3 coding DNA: TGTGCCAGCAGTGGGACACCGAACACCGGGGAGCTGTTTTTT. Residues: CASSGTPNTGELFF.

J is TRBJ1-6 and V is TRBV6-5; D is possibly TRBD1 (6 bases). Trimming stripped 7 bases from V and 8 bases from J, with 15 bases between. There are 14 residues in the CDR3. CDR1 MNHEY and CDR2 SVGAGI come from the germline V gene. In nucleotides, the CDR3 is TGTGCCAGCATGAGAACACAGGGCGATTCACCCCTCCACTTT. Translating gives CASMRTQGDSPLHF.

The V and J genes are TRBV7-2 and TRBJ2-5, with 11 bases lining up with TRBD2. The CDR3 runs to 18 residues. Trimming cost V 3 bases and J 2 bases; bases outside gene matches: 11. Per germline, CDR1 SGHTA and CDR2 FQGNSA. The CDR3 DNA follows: TGTGCCAGCAGCTTCGTCGTACTAGCGGGGGCGGTACAAGAGACCCAGTACTTC. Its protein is CASSFVVLAGAVQETQYF.

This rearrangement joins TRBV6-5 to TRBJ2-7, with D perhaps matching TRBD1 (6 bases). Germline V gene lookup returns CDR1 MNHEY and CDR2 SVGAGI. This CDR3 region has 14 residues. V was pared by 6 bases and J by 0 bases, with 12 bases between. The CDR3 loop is CASRGRQDSYEQYF. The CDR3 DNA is TGTGCCAGCAGGGGAAGACAGGACTCCTACGAGCAGTACTTC.

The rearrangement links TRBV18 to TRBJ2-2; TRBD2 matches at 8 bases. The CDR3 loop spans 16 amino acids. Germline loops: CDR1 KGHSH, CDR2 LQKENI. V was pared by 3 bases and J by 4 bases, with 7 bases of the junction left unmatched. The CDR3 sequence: CASSPSSGGTTGELFF. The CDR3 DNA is TGTGCCAGCTCACCTAGCAGCGGGGGCACCACCGGGGAGCTGTTTTTT.

CDR3: CASSPPYTDTQYF. CDR3 in DNA: TGTGCCAGCAGCCCTCCTTACACAGATACGCAGTATTTT. V and J are TRBV2 and TRBJ2-3; unclear D gene. The V gene's germline CDR1 is SNHLY and CDR2 FYNNEI. Between the trimmed V and J ends, which lost 6 bases and 2 bases, there was a span of 9 bases. This CDR3 spans 13 amino acids.

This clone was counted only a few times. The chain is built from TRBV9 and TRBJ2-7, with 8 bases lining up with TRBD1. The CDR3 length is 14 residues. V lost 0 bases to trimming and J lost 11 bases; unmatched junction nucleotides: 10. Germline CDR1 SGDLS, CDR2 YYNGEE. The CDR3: CASSVGPTGVREYF. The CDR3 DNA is TGTGCCAGCAGCGTAGGACCGACAGGGGTCCGTGAGTACTTC. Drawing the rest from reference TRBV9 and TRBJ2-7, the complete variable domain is DSGVTQTPKHLITATGQRVTLRCSPRSGDLSVYWYQQSLDQGLQFLIQYYNGEERAKGNILERFSAQQFPDLHSELNLSSLELGDSALYFCASSVGPTGVREYFGPGTRLTVT.

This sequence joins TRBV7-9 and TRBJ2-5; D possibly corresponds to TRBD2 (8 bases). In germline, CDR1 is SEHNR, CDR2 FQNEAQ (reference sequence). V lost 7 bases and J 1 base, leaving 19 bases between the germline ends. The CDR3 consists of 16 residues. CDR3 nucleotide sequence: TGTGCCAGCACCCAGGGGGGTGCGGGGGGCCAAGAGACCCAGTACTTC. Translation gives CASTQGGAGGQETQYF. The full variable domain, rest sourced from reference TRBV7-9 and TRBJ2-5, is DTGVSQNPRHKITKRGQNVTFRCDPISEHNRLYWYRQTLGQGPEFLTYFQNEAQLEKSRLLSDRFSAERPKGSFSTLEIQRTEQGDSAMYLCASTQGGAGGQETQYFGPGTRLLVL.

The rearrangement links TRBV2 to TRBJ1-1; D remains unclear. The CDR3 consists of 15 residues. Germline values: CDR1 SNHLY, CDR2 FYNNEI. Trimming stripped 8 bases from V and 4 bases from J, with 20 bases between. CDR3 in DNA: TGTGCCAGCGCCAGGCTCCACGGATCACTCACTGAAGCTTTCTTT. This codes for CASARLHGSLTEAFF.

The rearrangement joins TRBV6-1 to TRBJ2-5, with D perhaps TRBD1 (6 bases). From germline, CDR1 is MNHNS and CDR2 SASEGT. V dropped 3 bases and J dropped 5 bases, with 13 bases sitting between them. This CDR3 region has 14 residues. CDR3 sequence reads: CASSDSGVLETQYF. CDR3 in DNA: TGTGCCAGCAGTGATTCAGGGGTTTTGGAGACCCAGTACTTC.

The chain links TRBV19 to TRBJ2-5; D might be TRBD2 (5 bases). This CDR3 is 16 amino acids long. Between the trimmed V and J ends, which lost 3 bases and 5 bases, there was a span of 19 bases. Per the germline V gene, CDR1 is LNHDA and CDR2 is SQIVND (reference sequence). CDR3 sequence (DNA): TGTGCCAGTAGTATCTTGGGAGCGGTGGTCGGCGAGACCCAGTACTTC. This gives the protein CASSILGAVVGETQYF. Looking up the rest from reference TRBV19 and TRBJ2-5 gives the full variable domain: DGGITQSPKYLFRKEGQNVTLSCEQNLNHDAMYWYRQDPGQGLRLIYYSQIVNDFQKGDIAEGYSVSREKKESFPLTVTSAQKNPTAFYLCASSILGAVVGETQYFGPGTRLLVL.

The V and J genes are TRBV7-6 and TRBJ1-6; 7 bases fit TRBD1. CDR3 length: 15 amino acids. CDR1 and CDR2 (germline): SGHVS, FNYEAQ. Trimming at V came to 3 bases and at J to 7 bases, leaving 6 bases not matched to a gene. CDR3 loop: CASSFTGTANSPLHF. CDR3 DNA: TGTGCCAGCAGCTTTACCGGGACAGCGAATTCACCCCTCCACTTT.

The CDR3, as DNA: TGTGCCAGCAGCGCGGACCAAGCGGGGTTGCCCTACGAGCAGTACTTC. Encoded protein: CASSADQAGLPYEQYF. The genes are TRBV9 and TRBJ2-7, with TRBD2 matching 7 bases. The CDR3 consists of 16 residues. The junction had 11 bases not matched to a gene; V was cut back by 3 bases and J by 2 bases. Germline values: CDR1 SGDLS, CDR2 YYNGEE. The full variable domain, completed using reference TRBV9 and TRBJ2-7, is DSGVTQTPKHLITATGQRVTLRCSPRSGDLSVYWYQQSLDQGLQFLIQYYNGEERAKGNILERFSAQQFPDLHSELNLSSLELGDSALYFCASSADQAGLPYEQYFGPGTRLTVT.

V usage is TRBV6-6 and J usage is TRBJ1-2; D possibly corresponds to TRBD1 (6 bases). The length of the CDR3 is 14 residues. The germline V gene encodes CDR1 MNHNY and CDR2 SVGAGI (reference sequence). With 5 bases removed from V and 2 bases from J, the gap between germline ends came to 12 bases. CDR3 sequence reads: CASSPTGPNYGYTF. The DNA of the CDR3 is TGTGCCAGCAGTCCGACAGGTCCCAACTATGGCTACACCTTC.